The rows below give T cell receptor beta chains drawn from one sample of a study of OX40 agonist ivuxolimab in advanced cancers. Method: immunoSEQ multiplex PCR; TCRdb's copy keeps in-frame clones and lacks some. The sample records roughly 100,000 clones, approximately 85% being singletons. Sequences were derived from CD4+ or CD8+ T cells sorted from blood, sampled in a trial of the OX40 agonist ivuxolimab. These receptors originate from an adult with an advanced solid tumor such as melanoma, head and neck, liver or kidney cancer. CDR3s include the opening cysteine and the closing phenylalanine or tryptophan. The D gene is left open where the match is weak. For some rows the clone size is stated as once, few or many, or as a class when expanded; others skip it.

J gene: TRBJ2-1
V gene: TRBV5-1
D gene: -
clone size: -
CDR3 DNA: TGCGCCAGCAGCTTGTCTCTAATCTCCTACAATGAGCAGTTCTTC
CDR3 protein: CASSLSLISYNEQFF

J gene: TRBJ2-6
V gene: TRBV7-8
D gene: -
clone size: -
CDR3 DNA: TGTGCCAGCAGCATAGGGGGGCCCTCTGTATCGGACGTCCTGACTTTC
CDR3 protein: CASSIGGPSVSDVLTF

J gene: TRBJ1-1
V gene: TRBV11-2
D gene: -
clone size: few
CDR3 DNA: TGTGCCAGCAGCTCAGGATTCATGAACACTGAAGCTTTCTTT
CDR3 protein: CASSSGFMNTEAFF

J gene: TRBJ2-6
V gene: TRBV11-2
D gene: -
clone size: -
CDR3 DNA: TGTGCCAGCAGCCCTAGTCGGGGTGCTGGGGCCAACGTCCTGACTTTC
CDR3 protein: CASSPSRGAGANVLTF

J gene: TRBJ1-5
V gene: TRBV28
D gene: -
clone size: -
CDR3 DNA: TGTGCCAGCAGTATCCTCCGGACTGCATACAATCAGCCCCAGCATTTT
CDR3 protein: CASSILRTAYNQPQHF

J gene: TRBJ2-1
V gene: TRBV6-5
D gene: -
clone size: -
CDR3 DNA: TGTGCCAGCAGTTACGGGGCTAATCATCCAGGGAATGAGCAGTTCTTC
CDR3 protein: CASSYGANHPGNEQFF

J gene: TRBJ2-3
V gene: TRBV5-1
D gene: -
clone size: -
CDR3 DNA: TGCGCCAGCAGGGATGAGGGAGAAGGCACAGATACGCAGTATTTT
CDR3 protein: CASRDEGEGTDTQYF

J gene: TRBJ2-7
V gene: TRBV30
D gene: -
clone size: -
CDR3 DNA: TGTGCCTGGAGTGAAGGGTTGGGAAGACACTACGAGCAGTACTTC
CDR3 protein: CAWSEGLGRHYEQYF

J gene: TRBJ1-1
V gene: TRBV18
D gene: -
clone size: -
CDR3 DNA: TGTGCCAGCTCACCACAGGTTAACACTGAAGCTTTCTTT
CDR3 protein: CASSPQVNTEAFF

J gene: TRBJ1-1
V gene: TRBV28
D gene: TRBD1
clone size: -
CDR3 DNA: TGTGCCAGCAGTTTACAGGGGGCAGGGCCTAACACTGAAGCTTTCTTT
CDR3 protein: CASSLQGAGPNTEAFF

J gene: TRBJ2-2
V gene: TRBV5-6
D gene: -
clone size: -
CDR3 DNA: TGTGCCAGCAGCTTTTTTGTGGAGACCGGGGAGCTGTTTTTT
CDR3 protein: CASSFFVETGELFF

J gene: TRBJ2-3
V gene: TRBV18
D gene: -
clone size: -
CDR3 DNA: TGTGCCAGCTCACCGGGGATTAGCACAGATACGCAGTATTTT
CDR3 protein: CASSPGISTDTQYF

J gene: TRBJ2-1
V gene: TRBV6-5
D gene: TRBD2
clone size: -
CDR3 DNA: TGTGCCAGCAGCCCGGGACTAGTTTACAATGAGCAGTTCTTC
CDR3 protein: CASSPGLVYNEQFF

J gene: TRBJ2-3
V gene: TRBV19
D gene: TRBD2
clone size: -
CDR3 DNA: TGTGCCAGTAGTACCTCTAGCGGGAGGCCCCCATATACGCAGTATTTT
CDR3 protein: CASSTSSGRPPYTQYF

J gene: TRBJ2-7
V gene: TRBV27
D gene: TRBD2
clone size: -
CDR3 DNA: TGTGCCAGCAGTTCCCTGACTAGCGGGAGAGGCACCGAGCAGTACTTC
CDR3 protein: CASSSLTSGRGTEQYF

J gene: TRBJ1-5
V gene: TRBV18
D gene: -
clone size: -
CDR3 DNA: TGTGCCAGCTCACCAACAGGGACCAATCAGCCCCAGCATTTT
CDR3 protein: CASSPTGTNQPQHF

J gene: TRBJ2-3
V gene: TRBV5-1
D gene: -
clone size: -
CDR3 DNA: TGCGCCAGCAGCACTCAGTCCACAGATACGCAGTATTTT
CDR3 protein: CASSTQSTDTQYF

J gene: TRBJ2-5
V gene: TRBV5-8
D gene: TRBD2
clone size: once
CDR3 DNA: TGTGCCAGCTTCCCGAATCCGGGACTAGCGGCCCCCGGAGAGACCCAGTACTTC
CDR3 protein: CASFPNPGLAAPGETQYF

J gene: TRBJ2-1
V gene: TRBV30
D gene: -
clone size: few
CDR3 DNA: TGTGCCTGGAGTGCAGAAAGCTCCTACAATGAGCAGTTCTTC
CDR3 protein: CAWSAESSYNEQFF

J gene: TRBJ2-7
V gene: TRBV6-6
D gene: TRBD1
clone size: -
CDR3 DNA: TGTGCCAGCAGTTACTGGACAGGGACCTACGAGCAGTACTTC
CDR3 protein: CASSYWTGTYEQYF

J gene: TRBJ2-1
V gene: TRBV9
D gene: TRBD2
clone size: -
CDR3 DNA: TGTGCCAGCAGCGTAGGGAGGACTAGCGGGAGTCGGGAGCAGTTCTTC
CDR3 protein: CASSVGRTSGSREQFF

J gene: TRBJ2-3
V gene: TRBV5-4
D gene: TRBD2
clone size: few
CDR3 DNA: TGTGCCAGCAGCACTAGCGGCACAGATACGCAGTATTTT
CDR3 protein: CASSTSGTDTQYF

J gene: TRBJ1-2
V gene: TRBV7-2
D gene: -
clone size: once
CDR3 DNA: TGTGCCAGCAGCCACCAGACAGGAGAGCCGAATTCCTTCTATGGCTACACCTTC
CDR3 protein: CASSHQTGEPNSFYGYTF

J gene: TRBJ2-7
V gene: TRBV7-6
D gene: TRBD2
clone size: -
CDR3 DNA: TGTGCCAGCAGCCCGGGACTAGCTGGCGAGCAGTACTTC
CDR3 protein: CASSPGLAGEQYF

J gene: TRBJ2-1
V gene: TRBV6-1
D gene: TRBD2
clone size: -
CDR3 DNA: TGTGCCAGCAGTGCGGGACTAGCGGAGTACAATGAGCAGTTCTTC
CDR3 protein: CASSAGLAEYNEQFF

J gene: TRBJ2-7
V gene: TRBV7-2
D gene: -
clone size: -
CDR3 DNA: TGTGCCAGCAGCTTATCGTTTTTCGTCTCCTACGAGCAGTACTTC
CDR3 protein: CASSLSFFVSYEQYF

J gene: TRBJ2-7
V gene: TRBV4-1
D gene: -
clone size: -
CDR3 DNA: TGCGCCAGCAGCCAAGATGATCGACCAACCTACGAGCAGTACTTC
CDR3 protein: CASSQDDRPTYEQYF

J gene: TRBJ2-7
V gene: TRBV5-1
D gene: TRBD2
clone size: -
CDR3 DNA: TGCGCCAGCAGCCCGGTGAGCGGGAGCTCCTACGAGCAGTACTTC
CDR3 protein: CASSPVSGSSYEQYF

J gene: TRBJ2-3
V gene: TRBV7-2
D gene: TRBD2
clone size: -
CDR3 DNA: TGTGCCAGCAGCTTAGAAGCGGGAGCTCGTTATACGCAGTATTTT
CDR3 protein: CASSLEAGARYTQYF

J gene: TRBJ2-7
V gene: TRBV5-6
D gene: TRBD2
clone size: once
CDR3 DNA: TGTGCCAGCAGCTTGGGGAGTCTAGCGGTCGAGCAGTACTTC
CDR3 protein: CASSLGSLAVEQYF

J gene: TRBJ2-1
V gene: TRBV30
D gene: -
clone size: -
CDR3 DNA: TGTGCACTGAATTCGCGGTCGGCCTCCTACAATGAGCAGTTCTTC
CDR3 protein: CALNSRSASYNEQFF

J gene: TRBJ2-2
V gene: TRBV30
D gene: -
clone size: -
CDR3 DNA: TGTGCCTGGAGTGTACCGGGTTCCACCGGGGAGCTGTTTTTT
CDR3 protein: CAWSVPGSTGELFF

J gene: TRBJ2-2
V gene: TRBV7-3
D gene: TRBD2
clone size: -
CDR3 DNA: TGTGCCAGCAGCCTGACTAGCGCTAACACCGGGGAGCTGTTTTTT
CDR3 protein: CASSLTSANTGELFF

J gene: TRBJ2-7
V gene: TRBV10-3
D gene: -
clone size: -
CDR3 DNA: TGTGCCATCAGTGAGTCCACTGGGGCCTACGAGCAGTACTTC
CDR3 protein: CAISESTGAYEQYF

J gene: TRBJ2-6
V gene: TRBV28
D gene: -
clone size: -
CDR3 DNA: TGTGCCAGCAGTCCCTTCGTCTCTGGGGCCAACGTCCTGACTTTC
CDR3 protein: CASSPFVSGANVLTF

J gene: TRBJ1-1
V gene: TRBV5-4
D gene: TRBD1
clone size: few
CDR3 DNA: TGTGCCAGCAGCTTGGCCGCCGGGACAGGGATCAGGTGGGACACTGAAGCTTTCTTT
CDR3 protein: CASSLAAGTGIRWDTEAFF

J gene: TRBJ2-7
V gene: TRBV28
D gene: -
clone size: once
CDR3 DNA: TGTGCCAGCAGTTTACCGAAGGGTGGATACGAGCAGTACTTC
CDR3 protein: CASSLPKGGYEQYF

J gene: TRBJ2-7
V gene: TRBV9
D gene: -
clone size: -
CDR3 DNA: TGTGCCAGCAGCGTTTCGTCTATGGACGAGCAGTACTTC
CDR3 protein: CASSVSSMDEQYF

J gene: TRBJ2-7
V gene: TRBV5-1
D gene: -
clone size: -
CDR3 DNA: TGCGCCAGCAGCTCGCTGACAGGAACCTACGAGCAGTACTTC
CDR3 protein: CASSSLTGTYEQYF

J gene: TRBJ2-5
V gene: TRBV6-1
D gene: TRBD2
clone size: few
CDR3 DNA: TGTGCCAGTAGACTAGCGGAATACCAAGAGACCCAGTACTTC
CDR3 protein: CASRLAEYQETQYF

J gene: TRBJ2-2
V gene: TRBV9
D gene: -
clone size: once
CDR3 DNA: TGTGCCAGCAGCGTAAGGGGGATTAACACCGGGGAGCTGTTTTTT
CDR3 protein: CASSVRGINTGELFF

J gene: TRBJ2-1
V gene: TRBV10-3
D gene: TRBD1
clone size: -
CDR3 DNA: TGTGCCATCAGTGACCAGGGGGCCTCCTACAATGAGCAGTTCTTC
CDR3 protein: CAISDQGASYNEQFF

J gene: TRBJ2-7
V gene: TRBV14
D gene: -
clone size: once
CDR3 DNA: TGTGCCAGCAGCCAAAGGGCGGGACAGCCTCGCTACGAGCAGTACTTC
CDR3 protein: CASSQRAGQPRYEQYF

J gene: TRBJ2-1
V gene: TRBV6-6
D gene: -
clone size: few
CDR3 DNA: TGTGCCAGCAGTTCCACGACAGGTAACAATGAGCAGTTCTTC
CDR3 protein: CASSSTTGNNEQFF

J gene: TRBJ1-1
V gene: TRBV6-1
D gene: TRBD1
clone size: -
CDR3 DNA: TGTGCCAGCAATGGACAGGGGAAGAGCGGTTTCTTT
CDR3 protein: CASNGQGKSGFF